These 27 T cell receptor beta chains were sequenced from one sample in a study of CXCR3-negative and CXCR3-positive naive CD8 T cells. Study-wide results and caveats: Greater hydrophobicity was found in TRB CDR3s of CXCR3-positive naive cells than of CXCR3-negative naive cells.

5' RACE that incorporated UMI labels was used to prepare the TRB cDNA libraries. Reprocessing the 5' RACE reads, TCRdb reports a single entry for every CDR3 protein and omits DNA. With tens of thousands of distinct CDR3 sequences in the sample, the ten largest clones hold approximately 0.5%. Antigens of these TCRs are unknown. Sequencing was performed on naive CXCR3+ CD8+ T cells from blood. Indicated subset: CD45RO-CCR7+CD27+CD95- naive CD8+ T cells expressing CXCR3 (TNR3+). The origin of the receptors is a human donor in good health. Some clones in this sample may be carry-over from other donors' samples.

The CDR3 sequence is CASSYLGQEKSEQYF. The chain is built from TRBV6-6 and TRBJ2-7; TCRdb reports TRBD1, a call that lacks DNA to check it against. The CDR3 runs to 15 residues. From germline, CDR1 is MNHNY and CDR2 SVGAGI (reference sequence).

The chain carries TRBV15 and TRBJ2-7; the TCRdb call, TRBD1, lacks DNA for checking. The CDR3 runs to 14 residues. From germline, CDR1 is LNHNV and CDR2 YYDKDF (reference sequence). CDR3 loop: CATSPAGTGFEQYF.

The chain joins TRBV3-1 to TRBJ2-4. There are 12 residues in the CDR3. Germline lookup yields CDR1 LGHDT and CDR2 YNNKEL (reference sequence). The CDR3 sequence: CASSQESIIQYF.

This chain links TRBV15 with TRBJ2-4; TCRdb names TRBD1, which stays unverified in the absence of DNA. The CDR3 spans 15 residues. Germline loops: CDR1 LNHNV, CDR2 YYDKDF (reference sequence). CDR3 in amino acids: CATSSPGGAGDIQYF.

The chain couples TRBV2 to TRBJ2-1. Germline CDR1 reads SNHLY; CDR2 reads FYNNEI. CDR3 length equals 11 residues. The CDR3 loop is CASLDVNEQFF.

CDR3 protein: CATSEGTEAFF. This chain connects TRBV28 to TRBJ1-1; TCRdb's D call, TRBD1, is unchecked because there is no DNA. The CDR3 spans 11 residues. Germline-derived CDR1 and CDR2 are MDHEN and SYDVKM.

The rearrangement uses TRBV7-8 and TRBJ2-7; the TRBD1 assignment by TCRdb is unverifiable without DNA. This CDR3 comprises 15 residues. Germline CDR1 reads SGHVS; CDR2 reads FQNEAQ. The CDR3 spells CASSLESGQGYEQYF. Full variable domain (remainder filled in from reference TRBV7-8 and TRBJ2-7): GAGVSQSPRYKVAKRGQDVALRCDPISGHVSLFWYQQALGQGPEFLTYFQNEAQLDKSGLPSDRFFAERPEGSVSTLKIQRTQQEDSAVYLCASSLESGQGYEQYFGPGTRLTVT.

The rearrangement joins TRBV20-1 to TRBJ2-7; TCRdb names TRBD1, which stays unverified in the absence of DNA. Germline CDR1 DFQATT, CDR2 SNEGSKA (reference sequence). This CDR3 comprises 16 residues. The CDR3 loop reads CSARLNFVQVKTEQYF.

The V call is TRBV15, the J call TRBJ2-1; TCRdb selects TRBD1, and the lack of DNA leaves this call unchecked. CDR1 and CDR2 (germline): LNHNV, YYDKDF (reference sequence). The CDR3 has 17 residues. This chain's CDR3 is CATSRDTDLGQNNEQFF.

The V gene is TRBV5-1, the J gene TRBJ1-1. The germline V gene has CDR1 SGHRS and CDR2 YFSETQ. The CDR3 has 15 residues. The CDR3 here is CASSLVEGSVTEAFF.

This rearrangement joins TRBV12-3 or TRBV12-4 to TRBJ2-7. The CDR3 is 12 amino acids. The CDR3 reads CASSPDFYEQYF.

The rearrangement joins TRBV28 to TRBJ2-2; TCRdb returns TRBD1, unconfirmable since there is no DNA. Germline V CDR1 and CDR2: MDHEN, SYDVKM. This CDR3 region has 16 residues. CDR3 region: CASSLNTGGPTGELFF.

The rearrangement uses TRBV9 and TRBJ2-7. Germline V gives CDR1 SGDLS, CDR2 YYNGEE. The CDR3 loop spans 14 amino acids. CDR3 residues: CASSPQGRAYEQYF. Filled out from reference TRBV9 and TRBJ2-7, the complete variable domain reads DSGVTQTPKHLITATGQRVTLRCSPRSGDLSVYWYQQSLDQGLQFLIQYYNGEERAKGNILERFSAQQFPDLHSELNLSSLELGDSALYFCASSPQGRAYEQYFGPGTRLTVT.

The chain combines TRBV28 with TRBJ2-5; TCRdb designates TRBD2, a call that cannot be tested without DNA. This CDR3 is built from 13 residues. From germline, CDR1 is MDHEN and CDR2 SYDVKM. CDR3 sequence: CASSFTGPVAQYF.

The chain has TRBV7-2 and TRBJ1-1; TCRdb's assignment of TRBD1 cannot be checked, as there is no DNA. Germline assignment: CDR1 SGHTA and CDR2 FQGNSA. This CDR3 comprises 17 residues. This chain's CDR3 is CASSLGNRGQDYTEAFF.

The chain couples TRBV23-1 to TRBJ2-7. TRBV23-1 belongs to the ORF category, with a function that is uncertain. The CDR3 is made up of 13 amino acids. The CDR3 protein is CASSQSTFYEQDF.

The genes are TRBV27 and TRBJ1-6; TCRdb's D gene call, TRBD1, goes unchecked for lack of DNA. The CDR3 length is 17 residues. CDR1 MNHEY and CDR2 SMNVEV come from the germline V gene (reference sequence). CDR3 residues: CASSLSPGRGMYSPLHF.

J is TRBJ2-1 and V is TRBV7-6; TCRdb returns TRBD1, unconfirmable since there is no DNA. The germline gives CDR1 SGHVS, CDR2 FNYEAQ. The CDR3 spans 15 residues. This chain's CDR3 is CASSLAGGGLNEQFF. Full variable domain (missing parts from reference TRBV7-6 and TRBJ2-1): GAGVSQSPRYKVTKRGQDVALRCDPISGHVSLYWYRQALGQGPEFLTYFNYEAQQDKSGLPNDRFSAERPEGSISTLTIQRTEQRDSAMYRCASSLAGGGLNEQFFGPGTRLTVL.

The chain employs TRBV5-6 and TRBJ2-7; TCRdb selects TRBD1, and the lack of DNA leaves this call unchecked. Germline CDR1 is SGHDT and CDR2 is YYEEEE. The CDR3 runs 15 residues. The CDR3 sequence: CASNHPDRAAYEQYF.

The rearrangement uses TRBV5-6 and TRBJ2-1; with no DNA, the TCRdb D assignment of TRBD1 cannot be verified. There are 16 residues in the CDR3. Germline V gene lookup returns CDR1 SGHDT and CDR2 YYEEEE. This CDR3 is CASSYSTGLLAHEQFF.

The J gene is TRBJ2-1, the V gene TRBV28. Looked up from germline, CDR1 is MDHEN and CDR2 is SYDVKM. The CDR3 covers 13 residues. The CDR3 reads CASSLYSVNEQFF. The complete variable domain, with remaining parts taken from reference TRBV28 and TRBJ2-1, reads DVKVTQSSRYLVKRTGEKVFLECVQDMDHENMFWYRQDPGLGLRLIYFSYDVKMKEKGDIPEGYSVSREKKERFSLILESASTNQTSMYLCASSLYSVNEQFFGPGTRLTVL.

The V and J genes are TRBV30 and TRBJ1-1. Germline-derived CDR1 and CDR2 are GTSNPN and SVGIG (reference sequence). The length of the CDR3 is 12 residues. The CDR3 region is CAWSSVNTEAFF.

V usage is TRBV4-1 and J usage is TRBJ2-7; TCRdb's assignment of TRBD2 cannot be checked, as there is no DNA. The germline CDR1 and CDR2 sequences are MGHRA and YSYEKL. The CDR3 extends over 16 amino acids. The CDR3 is CASSQDGSGSFYEQYF.

The chain joins TRBV7-9 to TRBJ2-7; the TCRdb D gene call, TRBD2, has no DNA to confirm it. Germline V gene sequence: CDR1 SEHNR, CDR2 FQNEAQ (reference sequence). This CDR3 is built from 18 residues. CDR3 sequence reads: CASSSLAGEASGSYEQYF.

The chain joins TRBV24-1 to TRBJ1-5; the D call from TCRdb, TRBD1, cannot be confirmed without DNA. This CDR3 spans 15 amino acids. CDR1 KGHDR and CDR2 SFDVKD come from the germline V gene. CDR3 loop: CATSDPRDTNQPQHF.

This rearrangement joins TRBV28 to TRBJ2-2; TCRdb gives TRBD2 as the D gene, but with no DNA this cannot be confirmed. The V gene's germline CDR1 is MDHEN and CDR2 SYDVKM. The length of the CDR3 is 18 residues. The CDR3 sequence: CASIGTSGGHPNTGELFF.

The genes are TRBV28 and TRBJ1-2; the D gene TCRdb calls, TRBD1, cannot be checked with no DNA. Germline CDR1 MDHEN, CDR2 SYDVKM. This CDR3 is 14 amino acids long. The chain's CDR3 is CASRRGQDYYGYTF.